These 15 T cell receptor beta chains came from one sample sequenced in a study of cytomegalovirus exposure and HLA in healthy donors. PCR used 60 Vbeta primers and 13 Jbeta primers. The repertoire was sequenced with immunoSEQ multiplex PCR; TCRdb's copy has only in-frame clones and lacks some. The repertoire holds under 200,000 clones, 60% to 80% seen once, with roughly 1.5% in the top ten. Input material: PBMCs. These receptors all stem from a woman aged 25 to 39 in good health and CMV-seronegative.

The rearrangement uses TRBV2 and TRBJ2-7; D is possibly TRBD2 (5 bases). With 2 bases removed from V and 6 bases from J, the gap between germline ends came to 17 bases. This CDR3 has 15 amino acids. Germline lookup yields CDR1 SNHLY and CDR2 FYNNEI. CDR3 DNA sequence: TGTGCCAGCAGTGAAACGGATTGGGCCAGCGGCGAGCAGTACTTC. It is translated as CASSETDWASGEQYF.

This sequence joins TRBV19 and TRBJ1-1; no reliable D call. CDR1 is LNHDA, CDR2 SQIVND, per germline (reference sequence). Trimming removed 3 bases from V and 3 bases from J, with 8 bases in between. This CDR3 spans 13 amino acids. The CDR3 loop is CASSIVADTEAFF. In DNA, the CDR3 is TGTGCCAGTAGTATCGTGGCGGACACTGAAGCTTTCTTT.

V gene TRBV7-9 combines with J gene TRBJ2-1; D unresolved. Germline CDR1 SEHNR, CDR2 FQNEAQ (reference sequence). V lost 4 bases and J 6 bases, leaving 10 bases between the germline ends. The CDR3 runs 13 residues. CDR3 nucleotides: TGTGCCAGCAGCTCCCATAGTGGCAATGAGCAGTTCTTC. It codes for CASSSHSGNEQFF.

The chain uses TRBV27 and TRBJ2-5; the match to TRBD1 covers 7 bases. CDR3 length: 16 residues. The ends lost 1 base at V and 5 bases at J; junction bases unmatched: 10. CDR1 is MNHEY and CDR2 is SMNVEV in the germline V gene (reference sequence). In DNA form, the CDR3 reads TGTGCCAGCAGTTTATTAGGCGGACAGGTAGTGGAGACCCAGTACTTC. This codes for CASSLLGGQVVETQYF.

This chain joins TRBV19 and TRBJ2-6, with 11 bases that match TRBD1. The CDR3 spans 16 residues. Germline CDR1 reads LNHDA; CDR2 reads SQIVND (reference sequence). J lost 2 bases, V lost 5 bases, and 2 bases had no gene match. In DNA form, the CDR3 reads TGTGCCAGTAGTCCGGGACAGGGGGCTGGGGCCAACGTCCTGACTTTC. Translated, it gives CASSPGQGAGANVLTF.

This chain connects TRBV6-5 to TRBJ2-7, with D possibly matching TRBD2 (6 bases). The CDR3 runs 13 residues. With 2 bases removed from V and 2 bases from J, the gap between germline ends came to 7 bases. From germline, CDR1 is MNHEY and CDR2 SVGAGI. The CDR3 DNA sequence: TGTGCCAGCAGTTACGGCGGGACCTACGAGCAGTACTTC. Its protein product is CASSYGGTYEQYF.

The sample holds a few counts of this clone. The chain couples TRBV5-8 to TRBJ2-5; 11 bases agree with TRBD2. V lost 3 bases and J lost 4; bases outside the gene matches: 5. There are 15 residues in the CDR3. Germline loops: CDR1 SGHTS, CDR2 YDEGEE. The CDR3 is CASSSGLAVGETQYF. The CDR3, as DNA: TGTGCCAGCAGCTCGGGACTAGCGGTAGGAGAGACCCAGTACTTC.

V gene TRBV9 combines with J gene TRBJ2-7, with TRBD1 identical over 8 bases. Germline assignment: CDR1 SGDLS and CDR2 YYNGEE. V trimming: 4 bases; J trimming: 3 bases; junction bases outside the gene matches: 9. The CDR3 is 15 residues long. This CDR3 is CASSYGQGYYYEQYF. As DNA, the CDR3 is TGTGCCAGCAGCTACGGACAGGGATATTACTACGAGCAGTACTTC.

This clone was picked up a small number of times. The chain joins TRBV7-3 to TRBJ2-5; no reliable D call. Trimming removed 5 bases at V and 0 bases at J, with 7 bases between. The CDR3 extends over 13 amino acids. The germline CDR1 and CDR2 sequences are SGHTA and FQGTGA. The CDR3 DNA is TGTGCCAGCAGCCCCATGTACCAAGAGACCCAGTACTTC. Translated: CASSPMYQETQYF.

This clone was recorded a few times. The chain combines TRBV6-5 with TRBJ1-5; D possibly corresponds to TRBD1 (5 bases). Deletions cut 1 base from V and 0 bases from J, with 7 bases between. CDR1 MNHEY and CDR2 SVGAGI come from the germline V gene. The CDR3 is made up of 15 amino acids. This CDR3 reads CASSYWGGSNQPQHF. The CDR3 DNA sequence: TGTGCCAGCAGTTACTGGGGGGGTAGCAATCAGCCCCAGCATTTT.

V usage is TRBV7-2 and J usage is TRBJ2-7, with TRBD2 matching 7 bases. V dropped 1 base and J dropped 4; count of bases not matched to a gene: 7. This CDR3 is built from 15 residues. The germline V gene encodes CDR1 SGHTA and CDR2 FQGNSA. CDR3: CASSLGSGAIYEQYF. CDR3 DNA sequence: TGTGCCAGCAGCTTAGGGAGCGGGGCAATTTACGAGCAGTACTTC.

This rearrangement joins TRBV28 to TRBJ2-7; 11 nucleotides align to TRBD2. The V and J ends lost 4 bases and 1 base, in that order; junction bases with no gene match: 3. This CDR3 comprises 15 residues. Germline V lookup: CDR1 MDHEN, CDR2 SYDVKM. The CDR3 DNA reads as TGTGCCAGCAGTTCACCTAGCGGGGGGTCCTACGAGCAGTACTTC. Translated, it gives CASSSPSGGSYEQYF.

This sequence joins TRBV18 and TRBJ1-4; D unresolved. The CDR3 length is 13 residues. Germline V lookup: CDR1 KGHSH, CDR2 LQKENI. V lost 0 bases and J 6 bases, leaving 5 bases between the germline ends. In DNA form, the CDR3 reads TGTGCCAGCTCACCACCGGCAGATGAAAAACTGTTTTTT. Encoded protein: CASSPPADEKLFF.

The chain recombines TRBV30 with TRBJ1-4; D uncertain. CDR3 length: 14 amino acids. CDR1 GTSNPN and CDR2 SVGIG come from the germline V gene (reference sequence). V lost 6 bases to trimming and J lost 8 bases, with 19 bases between them. The CDR3 sequence is CACGGKFISEKLFF. The CDR3, as DNA: TGTGCCTGTGGAGGAAAGTTCATCTCAGAAAAACTGTTTTTT.

The gene calls are TRBV29-1 and TRBJ2-1, with TRBD1 identical over 10 bases. The trim removed 7 bases at V and 10 bases at J, leaving 13 bases unmatched. CDR3 size: 14 residues. CDR1 SQVTM and CDR2 ANQGSEA come from the germline V gene. CDR3 amino acids: CSADFKGQGYEQFF. The CDR3 DNA follows: TGCAGCGCCGATTTTAAGGGACAGGGGTACGAGCAGTTCTTC.